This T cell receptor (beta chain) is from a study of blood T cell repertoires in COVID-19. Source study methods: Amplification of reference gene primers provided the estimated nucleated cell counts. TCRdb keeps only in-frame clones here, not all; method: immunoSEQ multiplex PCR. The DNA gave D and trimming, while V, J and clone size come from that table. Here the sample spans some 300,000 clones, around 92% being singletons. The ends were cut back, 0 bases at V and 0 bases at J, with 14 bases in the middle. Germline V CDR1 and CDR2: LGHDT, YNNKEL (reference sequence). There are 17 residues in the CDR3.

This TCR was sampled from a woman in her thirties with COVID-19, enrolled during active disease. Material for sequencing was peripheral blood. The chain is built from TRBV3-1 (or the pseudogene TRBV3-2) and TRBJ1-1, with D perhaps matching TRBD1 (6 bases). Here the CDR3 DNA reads TGTGCCAGCAGCCAAGATCCCCAGGGGCAAATGAACACTGAAGCTTTCTTT. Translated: CASSQDPQGQMNTEAFF.